Following are 2 T cell receptor beta chains from one sample sequenced in a study of cytomegalovirus exposure and HLA in healthy donors. The study ran its PCR with 60 Vbeta and 13 Jbeta primers. Some clones are missing from TCRdb's copy, which holds only in-frame ones; the method was immunoSEQ multiplex PCR. Seen here are 150,000 or so clones, around three quarters observed once, and the top ten hold 3.1%. The sequenced material came from PBMCs. Receptors originate from a woman aged 40-49 years in good health and CMV-seronegative.

J is TRBJ1-6 and V is TRBV5-5; D call uncertain. The CDR3 totals 15 residues. Between the trimmed V and J ends, which lost 0 bases and 6 bases, there was a span of 10 bases. CDR1 and CDR2 (germline): SGHKS, YYEKEE (reference sequence). The CDR3 spells CASSLVTGSNSPLHF. For the CDR3, the DNA is TGTGCCAGCAGCTTGGTTACGGGTAGTAATTCACCCCTCCACTTT. The full variable domain, its missing parts supplied by reference TRBV5-5 and TRBJ1-6, is DAGVTQSPTHLIKTRGQQVTLRCSPISGHKSVSWYQQVLGQGPQFIFQYYEKEERGRGNFPDRFSARQFPNYSSELNVNALLLGDSALYLCASSLVTGSNSPLHFGNGTRLTVT.

The rearrangement links TRBV6-5 to TRBJ1-2, with D perhaps matching TRBD1 (6 bases). V was clipped by 5 bases and J by 8 bases, with 9 bases between them. Per the germline V gene, CDR1 is MNHEY and CDR2 is SVGAGI. This CDR3 is 11 amino acids long. CDR3 coding DNA: TGTGCCAGCAGTCTGGGGGCGGGCTACACCTTC. This translates into CASSLGAGYTF.